This T cell receptor (beta chain) was captured in a study of T cell repertoires in cytomegalovirus infection (dated by TCRdb to 2018 to 2020). Study-level background: Donor HLA type was relevant to the analysis, because carriage of CMV infection together with the matching HLA type was indicated by public TCR beta signatures. Overall study outcomes, separate from this receptor: In the ex vivo response, HLA-C-restricted CMV-specific TCR beta clonotypes were dominant, and in two of eight donors the single most frequent clonotype came from this HLA-C-restricted group. Carriers of CMV infection plus the relevant HLA type were discriminated by the cumulative frequency of public TCR beta family members in the study cohort and in an independent roughly 350-donor cohort.

This clonotype was counted ten times or more. It has no known antigen specificity. Nothing much larger sits one base from this clone, and base qualities are not available. CDR1 SGDLS and CDR2 YYNGEE are derived from the germline V gene. The CDR3 contains 14 residues, cysteine and phenylalanine counted. The only DNA kept is the CDR3, 42 bases in frame from the first base. V is cut back by 4 bases and J by 0 bases, with 1 base in the junction unmatched. Sequencing was performed on an Illumina HiSeq 1500. Clones were called with MiXCR by TCRdb after fastp trimmed the public reads at Q25, and only in-frame beta chains were retained. For every CDR3 protein sequence, its rows merge into one entry that carries the most common genes and DNA. This sample comprises around 110,000 distinct CDR3 sequences, about 9.4% of them detected only once. The ten largest make up 30% to 40% of the sample.

The TCR originated in a human donor in good health (CMV status not recorded). Some clones in this sample may be carry-over from other donors' samples. The chain couples TRBV9 to TRBJ2-7; TRBD2 lines up with 10 middle nucleotides. The sample was PBMCs, sequenced either directly or after in vitro stimulation (not recorded which). The sequenced DNA is TGTGCCAGCAGCCCTAGCGGGAGCTCCTACGAGCAGTACTTC. Translated, it gives CASSPSGSSYEQYF.